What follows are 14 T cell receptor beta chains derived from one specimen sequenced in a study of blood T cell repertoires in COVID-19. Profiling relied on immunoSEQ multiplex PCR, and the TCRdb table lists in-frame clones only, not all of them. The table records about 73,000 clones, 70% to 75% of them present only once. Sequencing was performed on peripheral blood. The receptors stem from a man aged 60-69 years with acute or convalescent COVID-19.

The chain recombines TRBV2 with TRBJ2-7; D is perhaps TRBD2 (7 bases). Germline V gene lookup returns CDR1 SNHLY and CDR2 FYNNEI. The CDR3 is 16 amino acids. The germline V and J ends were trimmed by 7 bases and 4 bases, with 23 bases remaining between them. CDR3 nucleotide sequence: TGTGCCAGCACCGAAACGTGGGGGGGCCCCTTGTACGAGCAGTACTTC. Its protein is CASTETWGGPLYEQYF.

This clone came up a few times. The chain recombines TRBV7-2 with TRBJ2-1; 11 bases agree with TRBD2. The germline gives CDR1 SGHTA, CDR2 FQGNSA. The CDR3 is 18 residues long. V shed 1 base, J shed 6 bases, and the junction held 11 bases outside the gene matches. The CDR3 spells CASSLVKSGTSGSNEQFF. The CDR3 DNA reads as TGTGCCAGCAGCTTAGTTAAGTCGGGAACTAGCGGGAGCAATGAGCAGTTCTTC. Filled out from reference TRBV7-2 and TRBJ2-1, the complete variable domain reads GAGVSQSPSNKVTEKGKDVELRCDPISGHTALYWYRQSLGQGLEFLIYFQGNSAPDKSGLPSDRFSAERTGGSVSTLTIQRTQQEDSAVYLCASSLVKSGTSGSNEQFFGPGTRLTVL.

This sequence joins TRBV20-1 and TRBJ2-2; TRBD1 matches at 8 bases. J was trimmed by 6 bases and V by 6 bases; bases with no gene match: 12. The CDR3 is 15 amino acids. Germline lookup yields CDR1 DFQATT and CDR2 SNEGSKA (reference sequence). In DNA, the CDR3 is TGCAGTGCAAGTGGCACAGGGGGGTTCTCCGGGGAGCTGTTTTTT. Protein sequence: CSASGTGGFSGELFF.

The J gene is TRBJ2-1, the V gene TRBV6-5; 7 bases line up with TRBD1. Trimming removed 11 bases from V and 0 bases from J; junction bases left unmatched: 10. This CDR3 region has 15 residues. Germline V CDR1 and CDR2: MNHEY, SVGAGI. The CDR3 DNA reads TGTGCCTGCCTTATCCGGGACAGCTCCTACAATGAGCAGTTCTTC. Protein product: CACLIRDSSYNEQFF.

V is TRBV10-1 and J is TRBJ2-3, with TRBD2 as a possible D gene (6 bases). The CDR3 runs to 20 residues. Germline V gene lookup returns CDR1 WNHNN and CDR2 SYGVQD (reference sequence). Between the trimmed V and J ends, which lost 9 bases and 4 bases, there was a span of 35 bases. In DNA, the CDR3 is TGCGCCAGTAATGACGCCCGGGACTCGAACCCGGAGAGGGTTCCAGATACGCAGTATTTT. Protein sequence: CASNDARDSNPERVPDTQYF.

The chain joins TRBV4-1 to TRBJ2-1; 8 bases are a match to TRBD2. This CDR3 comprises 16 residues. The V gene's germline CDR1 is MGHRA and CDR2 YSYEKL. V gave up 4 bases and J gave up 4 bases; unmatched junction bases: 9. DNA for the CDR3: TGCGCCAGCAGCCCTCAGGATAGCGGGGTTTACAATGAGCAGTTCTTC. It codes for CASSPQDSGVYNEQFF.

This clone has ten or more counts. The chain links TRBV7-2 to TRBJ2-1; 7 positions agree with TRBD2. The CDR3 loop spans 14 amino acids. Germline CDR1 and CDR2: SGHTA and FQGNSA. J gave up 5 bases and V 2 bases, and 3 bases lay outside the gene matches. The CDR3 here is CASSLNLADNEQFF. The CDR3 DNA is TGTGCCAGCAGCTTAAATCTAGCGGACAATGAGCAGTTCTTC.

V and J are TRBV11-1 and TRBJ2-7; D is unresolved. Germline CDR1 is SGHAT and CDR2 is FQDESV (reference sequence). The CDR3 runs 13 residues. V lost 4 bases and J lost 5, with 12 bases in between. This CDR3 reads CASSSPHLNEQYF. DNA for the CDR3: TGTGCCAGCAGCTCGCCACATCTGAACGAGCAGTACTTC.

DNA for the CDR3: TGTGCCACCAGCAGACCGGGGGGCGGGAACACTGAAGCTTTCTTT. Translating it yields CATSRPGGGNTEAFF. The chain joins TRBV15 to TRBJ1-1; tentative D call: TRBD1 (6 bases). From germline, CDR1 is LNHNV and CDR2 YYDKDF (reference sequence). V was pared by 2 bases and J by 1 base, with 11 bases between. CDR3 length: 15 amino acids.

The CDR3 region is CASSLGNSRTDTQYF. The CDR3 DNA reads as TGCGCCAGCAGCTTGGGGAATAGCCGGACAGATACGCAGTATTTT. The J gene is TRBJ2-3, the V gene TRBV5-1; D is unresolved. The germline CDR1 and CDR2 sequences are SGHRS and YFSETQ. Trimming took off 0 bases at V and 3 bases at J, with 11 bases between the two ends. This CDR3 is built from 15 residues.

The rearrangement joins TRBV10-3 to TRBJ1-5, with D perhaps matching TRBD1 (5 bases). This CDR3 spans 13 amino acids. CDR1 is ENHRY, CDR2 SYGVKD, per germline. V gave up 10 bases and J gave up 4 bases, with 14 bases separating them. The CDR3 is CASGGRQNQPQHF. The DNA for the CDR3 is TGTGCCAGCGGGGGGAGGCAGAATCAGCCCCAGCATTTT.

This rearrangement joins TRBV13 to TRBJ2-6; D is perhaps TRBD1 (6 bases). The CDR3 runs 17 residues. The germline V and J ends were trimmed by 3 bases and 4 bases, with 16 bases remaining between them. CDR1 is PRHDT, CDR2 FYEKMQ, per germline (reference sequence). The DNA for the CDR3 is TGTGCCAGCAGCTTGGCCAGGGGTTTAGACGGGGCCAACGTCCTGACTTTC. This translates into CASSLARGLDGANVLTF.

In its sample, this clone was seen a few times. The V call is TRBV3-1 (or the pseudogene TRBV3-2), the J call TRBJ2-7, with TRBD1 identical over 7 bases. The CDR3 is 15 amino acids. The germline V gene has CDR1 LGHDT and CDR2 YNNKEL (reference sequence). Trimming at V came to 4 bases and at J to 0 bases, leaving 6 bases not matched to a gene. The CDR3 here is CASSPQNRGSYEQYF. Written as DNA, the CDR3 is TGTGCCAGCAGCCCACAGAACAGGGGCTCCTACGAGCAGTACTTC.

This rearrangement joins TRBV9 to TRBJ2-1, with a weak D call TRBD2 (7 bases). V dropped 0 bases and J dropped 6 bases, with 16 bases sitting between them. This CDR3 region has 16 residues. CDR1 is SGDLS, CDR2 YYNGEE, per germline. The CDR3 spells CASSVALRGGRNEQFF. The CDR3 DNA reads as TGTGCCAGCAGCGTAGCGTTAAGGGGGGGCCGCAATGAGCAGTTCTTC. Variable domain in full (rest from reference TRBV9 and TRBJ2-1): DSGVTQTPKHLITATGQRVTLRCSPRSGDLSVYWYQQSLDQGLQFLIQYYNGEERAKGNILERFSAQQFPDLHSELNLSSLELGDSALYFCASSVALRGGRNEQFFGPGTRLTVL.